The 27 T cell receptor beta chains below were found in one sample sequenced in a study of blood T cell repertoires in COVID-19. Assay used: immunoSEQ multiplex PCR; TCRdb lists only in-frame clones, some missing. The sample lists roughly 70,000 clones; about 88% were seen once. The sample consisted of peripheral blood. The receptors derive from a woman between 45 and 65 years old with active COVID-19.

This chain uses TRBV5-6 with TRBJ2-4; D is undetermined. V lost 4 bases and J 8 bases, leaving 13 bases between the germline ends. The CDR3 sequence is 13 residues long. CDR1 and CDR2 (germline): SGHDT, YYEEEE. In nucleotides, the CDR3 is TGTGCCAGCAGCCCACAGCATCTGGACATTCAGTACTTC. It codes for CASSPQHLDIQYF.

The V gene is TRBV6-5, the J gene TRBJ1-1; possibly TRBD1 for D (5 bases). This CDR3 region has 11 residues. Germline CDR1 is MNHEY and CDR2 is SVGAGI. V was shortened by 6 bases and J by 6 bases, with 8 bases between the two germline ends. This CDR3 is CASRDTPEAFF. For the CDR3, the DNA is TGTGCCAGCAGGGACACACCTGAAGCTTTCTTT.

The gene calls are TRBV19 and TRBJ2-3; 14 bases are a match to TRBD2. The CDR3 length is 18 residues. Per the germline V gene, CDR1 is LNHDA and CDR2 is SQIVND (reference sequence). V shed 3 bases and J 0 bases; nucleotides not matched to a gene: 5. Here the CDR3 reads CASSMNGLAGGSTDTQYF. The CDR3 bases are TGTGCCAGTAGTATGAACGGACTAGCGGGAGGAAGCACAGATACGCAGTATTTT.

This clone was recorded only once. The rearrangement joins TRBV27 to TRBJ2-7; 7 bases agree with TRBD1. The germline V gene has CDR1 MNHEY and CDR2 SMNVEV (reference sequence). CDR3 length: 13 amino acids. With 6 bases clipped from V and 1 base from J, the junction kept 3 bases outside the gene matches. The CDR3 DNA follows: TGTGCCAGCAGCTCGGACAGGTCCTACGAGCAGTACTTC. Its translation is CASSSDRSYEQYF.

The rearrangement uses TRBV6-2 or TRBV6-3 and TRBJ2-1, with D unresolved. Germline V CDR1 and CDR2: MNHEY, SVGEGT. The CDR3 extends over 12 amino acids. The V gene lost 5 bases and the J gene lost 5 bases, with 7 bases spanning the gap. CDR3 region: CASSPFHNEQFF. CDR3 in DNA: TGTGCCAGCAGTCCATTCCACAATGAGCAGTTCTTC.

This chain joins TRBV3-1 (or the pseudogene TRBV3-2) and TRBJ2-1; TRBD2 aligns across 10 bases. Germline CDR1 and CDR2: LGHDT and YNNKEL (reference sequence). The CDR3 consists of 18 residues. V shed 0 bases and J 6 bases; nucleotides not matched to a gene: 11. In nucleotides, the CDR3 is TGTGCCAGCAGCCAAGAGGAACAGCGGGAGGGCCCGCGCAATGAGCAGTTCTTC. Translating gives CASSQEEQREGPRNEQFF.

This chain links TRBV10-3 with TRBJ1-1, with 7 positions matching TRBD1. CDR3 length equals 15 residues. Germline CDR1 ENHRY, CDR2 SYGVKD. V was clipped by 2 bases and J by 1 base; unmatched bases: 4. The CDR3 bases are TGTGCCATCAGTGAGAGGGACAGAAAGAACACTGAAGCTTTCTTT. It encodes CAISERDRKNTEAFF.

The chain combines TRBV4-1 with TRBJ2-7; 10 nucleotides align to TRBD2. CDR3 length equals 14 residues. In germline, CDR1 is MGHRA, CDR2 YSYEKL. With V trimmed by 4 bases and J by 3 bases, 3 bases remained unmatched. CDR3 in amino acids: CASSPRTSGYEQYF. Here the CDR3 DNA reads TGCGCCAGCAGCCCGCGGACTAGCGGCTACGAGCAGTACTTC.

In DNA, the CDR3 is TGCGCCAGCAGCCAACTTGGACAGAAAAGCAATCAGCCCCAGCATTTT. Translation: CASSQLGQKSNQPQHF. This chain joins TRBV4-1 and TRBJ1-5; the D gene is possibly TRBD1 (6 bases). This CDR3 has 16 amino acids. Germline CDR1 reads MGHRA; CDR2 reads YSYEKL. The V end was cut by 2 bases, the J end by 1 base, with 12 bases between.

The chain has TRBV19 and TRBJ2-3; 7 bases are a match to TRBD1. Germline CDR1 LNHDA, CDR2 SQIVND (reference sequence). The trim removed 5 bases at V and 5 bases at J, leaving 10 bases unmatched. The CDR3 runs to 15 residues. CDR3 sequence (DNA): TGTGCCAGTAGTGGGCCGACAGGGAAGAAAGATACGCAGTATTTT. Translating it yields CASSGPTGKKDTQYF.

V and J are TRBV19 and TRBJ1-3; 9 bases are a match to TRBD1. This CDR3 region has 16 residues. Per the germline V gene, CDR1 is LNHDA and CDR2 is SQIVND (reference sequence). Germline trimming cut 5 bases from V and 4 bases from J; bases unmatched to any gene: 9. Written as DNA, the CDR3 is TGTGCCAGTAGTCTGTCCGGGACAGGGTCCGGAAACACCATATATTTT. Amino acids: CASSLSGTGSGNTIYF.

The chain employs TRBV5-6 and TRBJ1-5, with D tentatively TRBD1 (5 bases). Germline values: CDR1 SGHDT, CDR2 YYEEEE. The CDR3 consists of 16 residues. V was trimmed by 4 bases and J by 0 bases, leaving 14 bases between them. The CDR3, as DNA: TGTGCCAGCAGCCCTTCAGGGCTCTATAGCAATCAGCCCCAGCATTTT. It translates to CASSPSGLYSNQPQHF. Variable domain in full (rest from reference TRBV5-6 and TRBJ1-5): DAGVTQSPTHLIKTRGQQVTLRCSPKSGHDTVSWYQQALGQGPQFIFQYYEEEERQRGNFPDRFSGHQFPNYSSELNVNALLLGDSALYLCASSPSGLYSNQPQHFGDGTRLSIL.

The chain joins TRBV7-6 to TRBJ2-5; 7 positions agree with TRBD2. CDR1 is SGHVS and CDR2 is FNYEAQ in the germline V gene. The CDR3 extends over 15 amino acids. The V gene end was trimmed by 2 bases and the J gene end by 7 bases; junction bases not matched to a gene: 10. The CDR3 sequence is CASSLIIVGGGTQYF. Here the CDR3 DNA reads TGTGCCAGCAGCTTAATAATCGTCGGCGGGGGGACCCAGTACTTC.

This clone was seen a single time. The CDR3 nucleotides read TGCAGCGTAGCGAGACAGGCTCGCTCCTACGAGCAGTACTTC. This sequence encodes CSVARQARSYEQYF. The V gene is TRBV29-1, the J gene TRBJ2-7; D might be TRBD1 (6 bases). The V gene lost 6 bases and the J gene lost 0 bases, with 15 bases spanning the gap. Germline assignment: CDR1 SQVTM and CDR2 ANQGSEA. CDR3 size: 14 residues.

CDR3 DNA: TGTGCCAGCAGCCCCCTTGTACCGCTCCGAAGAGGAATGAACACTGAAGCTTTCTTT. Translating gives CASSPLVPLRRGMNTEAFF. V gene TRBV3-1 (or the pseudogene TRBV3-2) combines with J gene TRBJ1-1; D is ambiguous. CDR1 is LGHDT and CDR2 is YNNKEL in the germline V gene (reference sequence). Trimming left V 4 bases short and J 0 bases short, with 24 bases between. This CDR3 contains 19 residues.

The rearrangement joins TRBV10-3 to TRBJ1-1; the match to TRBD1 covers 10 bases. The trim removed 1 base at V and 3 bases at J, leaving 5 bases unmatched. The CDR3 consists of 16 residues. Germline-derived CDR1 and CDR2 are ENHRY and SYGVKD. This CDR3 reads CAISEWVDRGDTEAFF. CDR3 nucleotides: TGTGCCATCAGTGAGTGGGTGGACAGGGGGGACACTGAAGCTTTCTTT.

CDR3 in DNA: TGCGCCAGCGGGTCAGGGGTCTCTAACTATGGCTACACCTTC. Translating it yields CASGSGVSNYGYTF. V is TRBV5-1 and J is TRBJ1-2; the D gene is possibly TRBD1 (6 bases). The ends were cut back, 7 bases at V and 0 bases at J, with 13 bases in the middle. CDR1 SGHRS and CDR2 YFSETQ come from the germline V gene. This CDR3 has 14 residues.

This chain connects TRBV5-1 to TRBJ1-1, with TRBD1 as a possible D gene (5 bases). The V end was cut by 2 bases, the J end by 2 bases, with 10 bases between. In germline, CDR1 is SGHRS, CDR2 YFSETQ. The CDR3 extends over 14 amino acids. CDR3 residues: CASSFKTANTEAFF. CDR3 DNA sequence: TGCGCCAGCAGCTTTAAGACAGCCAACACTGAAGCTTTCTTT. Combining the CDR3 with reference TRBV5-1 and TRBJ1-1 gives the whole variable domain KAGVTQTPRYLIKTRGQQVTLSCSPISGHRSVSWYQQTPGQGLQFLFEYFSETQRNKGNFPGRFSGRQFSNSRSEMNVSTLELGDSALYLCASSFKTANTEAFFGQGTRLTVV.

This clone appeared a few times. The chain uses TRBV28 and TRBJ2-5; TRBD1 matches at 9 bases. V lost 4 bases to trimming and J lost 5 bases; unmatched junction nucleotides: 11. This CDR3 has 16 amino acids. Germline V CDR1 and CDR2: MDHEN, SYDVKM. The chain's CDR3 is CASSSYRGRLGETQYF. The CDR3 DNA is TGTGCCAGCAGTTCCTACAGGGGGCGCCTCGGGGAGACCCAGTACTTC.

Only one count was recorded for this clone. The chain uses TRBV7-7 and TRBJ2-1, with 10 bases matching TRBD2. Germline V gene sequence: CDR1 SSHAT, CDR2 FNYEAQ (reference sequence). V was clipped by 5 bases and J by 2 bases; unmatched bases: 9. This CDR3 region has 17 residues. CDR3 region: CASSPTPGTSAYNEQFF. CDR3 DNA sequence: TGTGCCAGCAGCCCCACCCCCGGGACTAGCGCCTACAATGAGCAGTTCTTC.

This clone has a single count. The gene calls are TRBV2 and TRBJ2-3, with 10 bases identical to TRBD2. V lost 8 bases, J lost 1 base, and 9 bases stayed unmatched. The CDR3 extends over 16 amino acids. The germline V gene encodes CDR1 SNHLY and CDR2 FYNNEI. This CDR3 is CASLRDLAGGTDTQYF. CDR3 DNA: TGTGCCAGCTTGCGGGACCTAGCGGGAGGCACAGATACGCAGTATTTT.

V is TRBV9 and J is TRBJ2-1; tentative D call: TRBD2 (5 bases). This CDR3 has 14 amino acids. V lost 0 bases and J 11 bases, leaving 15 bases between the germline ends. Per germline, CDR1 SGDLS and CDR2 YYNGEE. CDR3 bases: TGTGCCAGCAGCGTAGCTCCCTGGGAGACGAAGCAGTTCTTC. Protein: CASSVAPWETKQFF.

The V and J genes are TRBV5-1 and TRBJ2-3; 7 bases fit TRBD2. Germline CDR1 SGHRS, CDR2 YFSETQ. This CDR3 has 13 amino acids. V shed 6 bases and J 3 bases; nucleotides not matched to a gene: 4. CDR3 protein: CASNSGGTDTQYF. The CDR3 region has the DNA TGCGCCAGCAACTCGGGAGGTACAGATACGCAGTATTTT.

The chain carries TRBV19 and TRBJ2-3; D possibly corresponds to TRBD1 (6 bases). V gave up 8 bases and J gave up 3 bases, with 18 bases separating them. Germline V CDR1 and CDR2: LNHDA, SQIVND (reference sequence). This CDR3 region has 15 residues. The CDR3 DNA reads TGTGCCAGTCAAACGTCTCACAGGGCTACAGATACGCAGTATTTT. It yields the protein CASQTSHRATDTQYF.

This clone showed up just once. The rearrangement joins TRBV5-6 to TRBJ2-7; perhaps TRBD2 as D (5 bases). There are 16 residues in the CDR3. Germline V CDR1 and CDR2: SGHDT, YYEEEE. With 0 bases removed from V and 2 bases from J, the gap between germline ends came to 15 bases. The CDR3: CASSLVARGSPYEQYF. CDR3 sequence (DNA): TGTGCCAGCAGCTTGGTGGCTCGGGGAAGCCCCTACGAGCAGTACTTC.

The V gene is TRBV7-6, the J gene TRBJ1-5; 10 bases are shared with TRBD1. J was trimmed by 7 bases and V by 1 base; bases with no gene match: 4. The CDR3 is 15 amino acids. Germline assignment: CDR1 SGHVS and CDR2 FNYEAQ. CDR3 in DNA: TGTGCCAGCAGCTTAGGACAGGGGGCGAGGCAGCCCCAGCATTTT. Protein sequence: CASSLGQGARQPQHF.

This chain joins TRBV29-1 and TRBJ1-5; maybe TRBD1 (6 bases). Germline CDR1 and CDR2: SQVTM and ANQGSEA. This CDR3 contains 15 residues. V was clipped by 5 bases and J by 2 bases, with 16 bases between them. CDR3 region: CSVLTTGSGNQPQHF. The CDR3 nucleotides read TGCAGCGTTCTTACGACAGGATCGGGCAATCAGCCCCAGCATTTT.